Listed here is a single TCR beta chain. This entry is derived from a study of technical replicates of blood from several donors. Germline V gene data show CDR1 as MDHEN and CDR2 as SYDVKM. Trimming left V 2 bases short and J 1 base short, with 17 bases between. CDR3 length equals 17 residues. Data came from immunoSEQ multiplex PCR; TCRdb stores just in-frame clones and leaves some out. The data hold around 70,000 clones, with around 95% observed a single time. The clonotype was recovered from a human donor in good health. The sequencing sample was made of T cells isolated from PBMCs. This chain uses TRBV28 with TRBJ1-1, with D possibly TRBD1 on 5 matching bases. This chain's CDR3 is CASSLVGRGKGNTEAFF. The CDR3 nucleotides are TGTGCCAGCAGTTTAGTGGGACGGGGGAAGGGGAACACTGAAGCTTTCTTT.